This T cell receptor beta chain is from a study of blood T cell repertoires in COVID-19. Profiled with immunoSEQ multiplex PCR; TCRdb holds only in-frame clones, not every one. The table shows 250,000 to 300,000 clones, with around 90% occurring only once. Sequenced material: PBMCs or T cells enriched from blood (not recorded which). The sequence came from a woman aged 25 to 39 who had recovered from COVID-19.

The CDR3, as DNA: TGTGCCAGCGGCCCGGGACAGGGTGGCGGCTACACCTTC. Its protein is CASGPGQGGGYTF. The chain employs TRBV7-9 and TRBJ1-2, with 9 bases aligning to TRBD1. After removal of 8 bases from V and 8 bases from J, the junction contained 9 bases not matched to a gene. Per germline, CDR1 SEHNR and CDR2 FQNEAQ (reference sequence). The CDR3 length is 13 residues.